This T cell receptor beta chain stems from a study of tumor T cells in aggressive B-cell lymphoma (dated by TCRdb to about 2017). The library relied on the immunoSEQ multiplex PCR assay. Entries here come from immuneACCESS through TCRdb and include only in-frame sequences with V and J called. Some clones fail to appear in such tables; in the studies checked, an unresolved V gene covers under half of the shortfall, and the cause of the remainder is unknown. The sample includes approximately 10,000 clones, with 70% to 90% observed a single time. Approximately 4.3% of the sample rests with the top ten. A word on this clone: Its specific antigen is unknown. There are no base qualities to consult, and no much larger clone falls within one base.

Including the terminal cysteine and phenylalanine, the CDR3 comprises 14 residues. The only DNA kept is the CDR3, 42 bases in frame from the first base. Sequences SGHRS (CDR1) and YFSETQ (CDR2) are obtained from the germline V gene. From V the trimming removes 5 bases and from J it removes 2 bases, while the gene matches leave 6 bases of the junction unaccounted for. Sequenced: tumor tissue. The chain joins TRBV5-1 to TRBJ2-5, and TRBD1 matches 7 of the central bases. The TCR sequence derives from an adult with diffuse large B cell lymphoma. The nucleotide sequence reads TGCGCCAGCAGACGCCGGGACAGACAAGAGACCCAGTACTTC. Its translation reads: CASRRRDRQETQYF.